Below are 2 T cell receptor beta chains sequenced from a single sample in a study of CD8+CD57+ T cells in acquired aplastic anemia. Genomic DNA, the template, was used for profiling of the TCR beta VDJ and CDR3. TCRdb re-called the reads with MiXCR, one entry per CDR3 protein. The data hold 200,000 or so distinct CDR3 sequences, with about three fifths observed a single time. The sequencing sample was made of sorted CD4+, CD8+, or CD8+CD57+ T cells (not recorded which) from PBMCs. The receptors originated from a human donor with severe aplastic anemia or a healthy control (not recorded which).

The chain has TRBV7-2 and TRBJ2-1; TRBD2 agrees at 8 bases. The CDR3 consists of 14 residues. Germline V lookup: CDR1 SGHTA, CDR2 FQGNSA. V was clipped by 5 bases and J by 8 bases; unmatched bases: 8. DNA for the CDR3: TGTGCCAGCAGCCCCACGGGAGGGACGTATGAGCAGTTCTTC. Translation gives CASSPTGGTYEQFF.

This clonotype has just one count. No conserved phenylalanine or tryptophan ends this CDR3, so it is likely a read error. V usage is TRBV20-1 and J usage is TRBJ2-7, with TRBD2 identical over 14 bases. The germline gives CDR1 DFQATT, CDR2 SNEGSKA (reference sequence). The junction had 6 bases not matched to a gene; V was cut back by 7 bases and J by 4 bases. CDR3 size: 14 residues. CDR3 sequence: CSVGGLAGGYEQYL. As DNA, the CDR3 is TGCAGTGTGGGAGGACTAGCGGGGGGTTACGAGCAGTACCTC.